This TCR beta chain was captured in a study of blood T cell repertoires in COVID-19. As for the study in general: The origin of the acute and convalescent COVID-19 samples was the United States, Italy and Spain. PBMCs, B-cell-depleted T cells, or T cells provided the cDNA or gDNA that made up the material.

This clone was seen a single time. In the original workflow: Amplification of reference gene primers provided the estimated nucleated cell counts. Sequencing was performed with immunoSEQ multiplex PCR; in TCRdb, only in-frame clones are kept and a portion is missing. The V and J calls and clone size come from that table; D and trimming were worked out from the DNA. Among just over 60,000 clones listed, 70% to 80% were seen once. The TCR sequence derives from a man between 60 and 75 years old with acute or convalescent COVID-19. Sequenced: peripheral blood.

The CDR3 DNA follows: TGTGCCAGCAGCACGAGGACTAGCTTGGGAGATACGCAGTATTTT. Its protein is CASSTRTSLGDTQYF. The gene calls are TRBV7-2 and TRBJ2-3; 8 bases are shared with TRBD2. CDR1 SGHTA and CDR2 FQGNSA come from the germline V gene. This CDR3 spans 15 amino acids. J was trimmed by 5 bases and V by 5 bases; bases with no gene match: 9. The full variable domain, completed using reference TRBV7-2 and TRBJ2-3, is GAGVSQSPSNKVTEKGKDVELRCDPISGHTALYWYRQSLGQGLEFLIYFQGNSAPDKSGLPSDRFSAERTGGSVSTLTIQRTQQEDSAVYLCASSTRTSLGDTQYFGPGTRLTVL.